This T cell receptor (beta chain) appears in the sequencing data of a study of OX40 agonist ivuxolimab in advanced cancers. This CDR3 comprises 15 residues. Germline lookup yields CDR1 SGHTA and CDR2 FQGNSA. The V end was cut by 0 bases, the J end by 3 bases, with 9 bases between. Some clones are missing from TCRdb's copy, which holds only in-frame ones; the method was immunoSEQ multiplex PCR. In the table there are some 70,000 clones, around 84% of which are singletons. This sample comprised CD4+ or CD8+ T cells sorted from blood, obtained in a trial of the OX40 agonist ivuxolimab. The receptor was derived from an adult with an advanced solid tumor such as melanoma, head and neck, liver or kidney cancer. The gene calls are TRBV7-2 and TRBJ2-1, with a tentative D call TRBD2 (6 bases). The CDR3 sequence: CASSLARGIYNEQFF. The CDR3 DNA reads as TGTGCCAGCAGCTTAGCTCGGGGGATCTACAATGAGCAGTTCTTC.